The sequence of this T cell receptor (beta chain) was determined in a study of shared clonotypes between healthy human individuals (dated by TCRdb to between 2020 and 2021). In terms of the full investigation: The cohort included a few men and a couple of women between 18 and 49 years of age. For each donor, CD4 naive and CD4 memory were each run on three plates, CD8 naive on two plates, and CD8 memory on one plate. Blood TCR repertoires of five healthy adults were deeply sequenced to estimate repertoire size and the extent of clonotype sharing between individuals. Different laboratories and diverse techniques were used to prepare libraries and sequence TCR repertoires, to increase sequencing depth and limit assay-specific biases. Between about 0.8 and 8.9 billion PBMCs per donor were obtained by leukapheresis. Study-wide conclusions, independent of this receptor: Higher generation probabilities were observed for clonotypes shared by all four sorted-subset donors than for non-shared clonotypes. Sampling was restricted to blood, and TCR repertoires in tissue are likely to differ from TCR repertoires in blood. The small number of donors limited the genetic and exposure-history diversity represented. Naive subsets generally had larger estimated clonotype richness than memory subsets did. When a handful of donors were compared, the shared fraction of clonotypes was 5% to 6.5% for naive CD4, around 3.6% for naive CD8, roughly 2.5% for memory CD4, and less than 0.45% for memory CD8. Based on pairwise subsampling, the degree of clonotype sharing among donors was expected to be affected by sequencing depth. Incomplete sequencing was indicated by rarefaction of sorted-subset datasets, despite the large sequencing depth.

Using the deep immunoSEQ assay, multiplex PCR amplified TCR CDR3 regions from genomic DNA. Extracted genomic DNA from each cell subset was distributed evenly across all wells of several immunoSEQ 96-well plates, and each plate was treated as a replicate. For sorted subsets, around 200 ng genomic DNA, equal to about 30,000 T cell genomes, was loaded into each replicate PCR. Purified libraries were quantified with a Qubit 3.0 fluorometer, sized on a Bioanalyzer 2100, and re-quantified with the KAPA Library Quantification kit. A separate single-read 150-cycle Illumina NextSeq 550 flow cell was used to sequence each immunoSEQ 96-well plate. As for the authors' bioinformatics: Because the immunoSEQ output included only junctional sequences and no quality scores, the filtering could not be the same as the filtering used for full-length reads. To assign V/J genes and CDR3, sequences were annotated against IMGT germline references using PyIR, a Python wrapper for IgBLAST v1.9. Reads were removed for weak V/J assignments (E-value above 1e-6), missing CDR3, stop codons, out-of-frame junctions, or ambiguous translated residues. V3J clonotypes were defined as sequences sharing the same inferred V gene, J gene, and CDR3 amino acid sequence. Percentage overlap between repertoires was computed as shared unique clonotypes divided by the size of the smaller repertoire. Three approaches were used to assess repertoire richness: RTK rarefaction, the Chao1 estimator, and Recon v2.1 estimates of unobserved clonotypes. OLGA was used to compute generation probabilities for all TCRbeta clonotypes that the gDNA method yielded from a handful of donors. TCRdb mirrors the immuneACCESS table, restricted to in-frame sequences. Some clones are absent from its copies; in checked studies, under half trace to an unresolved V gene, and the reason for the others is unknown. V, J and clone size are taken as reported in that table, and D and trimming were inferred from the DNA itself. The sample data list about 1.9 million clones, and roughly 95% of these were observed just once. 1.5% to 2% of the sample belongs to the ten largest clones.

CDR1 and CDR2 were assigned from the germline V gene as LGHNA and YSLEER. V gives up 0 bases and J gives up 7 bases, and the segment between their germline ends measures 18 bases. The CDR3 measures 16 amino acids from cysteine to phenylalanine. This entry keeps only the CDR3 DNA: 48 bases, framed from base 1. A word on this clone: Its antigen is not yet known. No base-level quality is on record; no much larger clone is a single base apart.

For the CD8 naive samples, CD45RO-negative cells were positively selected for CCR7, yielding a CD45RA+CCR7+ population from which TemRA cells were excluded. The donors were healthy, HIV-negative adults who had no recently reported acute infections or vaccinations. Every donor was a Caucasian adult residing in Nashville, Tennessee, USA. Blood was collected by leukapheresis, and PBMCs were isolated by Ficoll-Histopaque density gradient centrifugation and then cryopreserved in liquid nitrogen vapor phase. Analytical flow cytometry was used to check the purity and quantity of every magnetically sorted T cell population. Genomic DNA was isolated from every sorted fraction and measured by UV absorbance on a Nanodrop 2000c.

This TCR came from a man aged 18 to 30 in good health. Some clones in this sample may be carry-over from other donors' samples. Sequencing used naive CD8+ T cells from PBMCs. Sample cell subset or site, as interpreted from the label and publication: CD45RA+CCR7+. The V and J segments used are TRBV4-3 and TRBJ1-2, and the D gene may be TRBD1, 6 bases matching. The CDR3 protein: CASSQDNLQGPRGYTF. The nucleotides read TGCGCCAGCAGCCAAGATAACCTCCAGGGGCCGCGTGGCTACACCTTC.